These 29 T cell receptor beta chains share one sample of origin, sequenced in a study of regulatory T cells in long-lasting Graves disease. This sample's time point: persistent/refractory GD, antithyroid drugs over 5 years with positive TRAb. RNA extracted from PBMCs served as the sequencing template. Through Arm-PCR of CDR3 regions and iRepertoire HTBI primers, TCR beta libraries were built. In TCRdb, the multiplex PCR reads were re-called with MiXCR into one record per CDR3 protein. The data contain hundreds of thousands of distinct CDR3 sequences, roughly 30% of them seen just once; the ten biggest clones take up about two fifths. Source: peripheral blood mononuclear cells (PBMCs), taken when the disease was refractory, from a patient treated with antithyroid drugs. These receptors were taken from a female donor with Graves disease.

The chain's CDR3 is CASSPSERYTGELFF. The CDR3 bases are TGTGCCAGCTCACCTAGCGAGAGATACACCGGGGAGCTGTTTTTT. The chain joins TRBV18 to TRBJ2-2; D perhaps matches TRBD2 (5 bases). This CDR3 region has 15 residues. Trimming took off 3 bases at V and 3 bases at J, with 11 bases between the two ends. Germline assignment: CDR1 KGHSH and CDR2 LQKENI.

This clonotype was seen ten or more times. The CDR3 loop reads CASSLGGDSPLHF. For the CDR3, the DNA is TGTGCCAGCAGTTTAGGAGGGGATTCACCCCTCCACTTT. This rearrangement joins TRBV12-3 or TRBV12-4 to TRBJ1-6; tentative D call: TRBD1 (5 bases). The CDR3 loop spans 13 amino acids. Between the trimmed V and J ends, which lost 1 base and 8 bases, there was a span of 6 bases.

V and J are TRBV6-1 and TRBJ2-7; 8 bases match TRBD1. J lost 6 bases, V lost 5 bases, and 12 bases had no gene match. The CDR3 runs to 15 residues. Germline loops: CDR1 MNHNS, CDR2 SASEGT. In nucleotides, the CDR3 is TGTGCCAGCAGTCAAGAACTGGGACAGGTCTTCGAGCAGTACTTC. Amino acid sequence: CASSQELGQVFEQYF.

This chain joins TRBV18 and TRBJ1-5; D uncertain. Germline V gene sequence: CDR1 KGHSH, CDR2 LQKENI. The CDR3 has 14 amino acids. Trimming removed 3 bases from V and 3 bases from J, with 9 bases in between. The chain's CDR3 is CASSPMQSNQPQHF. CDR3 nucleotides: TGTGCCAGCTCACCGATGCAGTCCAATCAGCCCCAGCATTTT.

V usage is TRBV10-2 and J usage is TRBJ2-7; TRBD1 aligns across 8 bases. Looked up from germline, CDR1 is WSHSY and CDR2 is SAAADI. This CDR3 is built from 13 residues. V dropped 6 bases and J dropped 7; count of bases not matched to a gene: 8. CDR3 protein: CASRDRVRWEQYF. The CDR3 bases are TGCGCCAGCAGGGACAGGGTACGTTGGGAGCAGTACTTC.

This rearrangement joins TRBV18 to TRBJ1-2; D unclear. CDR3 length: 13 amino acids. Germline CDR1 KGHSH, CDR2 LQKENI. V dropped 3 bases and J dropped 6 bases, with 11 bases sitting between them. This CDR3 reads CASSPTTVDGYTF. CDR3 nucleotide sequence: TGTGCCAGCTCACCTACTACGGTGGATGGCTACACCTTC.

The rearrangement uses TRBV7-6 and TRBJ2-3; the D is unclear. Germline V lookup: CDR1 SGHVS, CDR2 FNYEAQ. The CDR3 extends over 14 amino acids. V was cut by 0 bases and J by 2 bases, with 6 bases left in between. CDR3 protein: CASSLAQATDTQYF. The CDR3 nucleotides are TGTGCCAGCAGCTTAGCGCAGGCCACAGATACGCAGTATTTT.

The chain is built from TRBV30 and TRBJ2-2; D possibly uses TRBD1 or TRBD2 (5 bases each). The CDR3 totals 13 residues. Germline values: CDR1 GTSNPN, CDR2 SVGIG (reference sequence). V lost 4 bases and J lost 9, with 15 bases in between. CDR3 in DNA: TGTGCCTGGAAGGGACCGCGGCTCAGGGAGCTGTTTTTT. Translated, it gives CAWKGPRLRELFF.

The CDR3 region is CASQGAGDSPLHF. The CDR3 nucleotides read TGTGCCAGTCAGGGGGCAGGGGATTCACCCCTCCACTTT. V is TRBV19 and J is TRBJ1-6; 8 nucleotides match TRBD1. The germline V gene encodes CDR1 LNHDA and CDR2 SQIVND (reference sequence). The CDR3 spans 13 residues. J was trimmed by 8 bases and V by 8 bases; bases with no gene match: 5.

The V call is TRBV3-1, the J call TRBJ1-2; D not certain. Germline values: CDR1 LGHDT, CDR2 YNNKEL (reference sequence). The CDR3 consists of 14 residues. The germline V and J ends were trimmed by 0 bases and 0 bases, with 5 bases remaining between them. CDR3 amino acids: CASSQEVANYGYTF. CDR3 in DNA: TGTGCCAGCAGCCAAGAAGTGGCTAACTATGGCTACACCTTC.

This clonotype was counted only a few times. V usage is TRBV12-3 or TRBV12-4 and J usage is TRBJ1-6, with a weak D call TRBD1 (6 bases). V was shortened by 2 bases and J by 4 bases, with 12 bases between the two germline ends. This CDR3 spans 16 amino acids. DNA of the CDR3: TGTGCCAGCAGTTTAACAGGGAACCCTTATAATTCACCCCTCCACTTT. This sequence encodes CASSLTGNPYNSPLHF.

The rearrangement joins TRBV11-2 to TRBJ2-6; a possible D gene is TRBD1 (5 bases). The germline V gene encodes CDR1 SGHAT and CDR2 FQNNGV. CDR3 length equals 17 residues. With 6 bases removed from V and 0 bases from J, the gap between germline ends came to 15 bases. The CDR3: CASRAQGSYSGANVLTF. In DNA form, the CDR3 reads TGTGCCAGCAGAGCCCAGGGTTCTTACTCTGGGGCCAACGTCCTGACTTTC.

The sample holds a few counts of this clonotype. For the CDR3, the DNA is TGTGCCAGCAGTTACTTGGGAAAACAGGGTGACACCATATATTTT. It is translated as CASSYLGKQGDTIYF. The chain employs TRBV6-5 and TRBJ1-3; a weak D match, TRBD1 (6 bases). The CDR3 length is 15 residues. CDR1 and CDR2 (germline): MNHEY, SVGAGI. V lost 1 base, J lost 8 bases, and 15 bases lay in between.

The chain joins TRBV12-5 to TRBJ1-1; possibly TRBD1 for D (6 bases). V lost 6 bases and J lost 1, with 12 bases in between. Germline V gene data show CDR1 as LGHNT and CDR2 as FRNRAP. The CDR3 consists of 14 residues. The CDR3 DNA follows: TGTGCTAGTGGGACTCCAGGGGCGAACACTGAAGCTTTCTTT. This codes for CASGTPGANTEAFF. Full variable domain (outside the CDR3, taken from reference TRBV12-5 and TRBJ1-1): DARVTQTPRHKVTEMGQEVTMRCQPILGHNTVFWYRQTMMQGLELLAYFRNRAPLDDSGMPKDRFSAEMPDATLATLKIQPSEPRDSAVYFCASGTPGANTEAFFGQGTRLTVV.

CDR3 residues: CASSHDRWDQPQHF. The CDR3 DNA is TGTGCCAGCAGCCATGATCGATGGGATCAGCCCCAGCATTTT. The V call is TRBV7-2, the J call TRBJ1-5; no firm D call. The CDR3 runs to 14 residues. V was clipped by 5 bases and J by 5 bases, with 13 bases between them. CDR1 and CDR2 from the germline V gene are SGHTA and FQGNSA.

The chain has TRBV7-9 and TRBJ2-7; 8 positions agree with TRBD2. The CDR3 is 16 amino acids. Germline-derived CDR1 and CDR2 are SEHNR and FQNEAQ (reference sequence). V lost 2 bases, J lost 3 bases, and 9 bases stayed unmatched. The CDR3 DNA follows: TGTGCCAGCAGCTTATGGGCGGGAGGATCCCGCTACGAGCAGTACTTC. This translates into CASSLWAGGSRYEQYF.

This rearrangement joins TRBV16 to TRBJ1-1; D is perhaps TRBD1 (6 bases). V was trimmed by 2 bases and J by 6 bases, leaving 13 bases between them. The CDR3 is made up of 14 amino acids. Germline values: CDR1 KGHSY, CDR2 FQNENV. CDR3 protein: CASSQQGDMSEAFF. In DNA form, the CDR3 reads TGTGCCAGCAGCCAACAAGGGGACATGTCTGAAGCTTTCTTT.

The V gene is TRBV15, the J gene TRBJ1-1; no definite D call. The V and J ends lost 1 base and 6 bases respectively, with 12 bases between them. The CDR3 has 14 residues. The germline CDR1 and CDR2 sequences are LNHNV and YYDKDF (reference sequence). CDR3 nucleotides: TGTGCCACCAGCAGAGGGACCCGAGTGGCTGAAGCTTTCTTT. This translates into CATSRGTRVAEAFF.

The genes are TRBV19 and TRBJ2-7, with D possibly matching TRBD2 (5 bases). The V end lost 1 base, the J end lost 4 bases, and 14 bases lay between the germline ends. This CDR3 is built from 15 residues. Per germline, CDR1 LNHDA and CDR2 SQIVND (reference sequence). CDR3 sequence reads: CASSIAGLKTYEQYF. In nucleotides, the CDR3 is TGTGCCAGTAGTATAGCGGGGTTGAAAACATACGAGCAGTACTTC. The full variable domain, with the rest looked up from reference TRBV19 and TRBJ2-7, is DGGITQSPKYLFRKEGQNVTLSCEQNLNHDAMYWYRQDPGQGLRLIYYSQIVNDFQKGDIAEGYSVSREKKESFPLTVTSAQKNPTAFYLCASSIAGLKTYEQYFGPGTRLTVT.

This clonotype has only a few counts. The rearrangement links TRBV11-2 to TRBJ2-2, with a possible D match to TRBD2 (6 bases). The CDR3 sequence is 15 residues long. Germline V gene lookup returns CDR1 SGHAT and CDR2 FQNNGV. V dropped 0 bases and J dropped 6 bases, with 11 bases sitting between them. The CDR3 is CASSLDTGSSGELFF. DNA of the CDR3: TGTGCCAGCAGCTTAGATACCGGGAGCTCCGGGGAGCTGTTTTTT.

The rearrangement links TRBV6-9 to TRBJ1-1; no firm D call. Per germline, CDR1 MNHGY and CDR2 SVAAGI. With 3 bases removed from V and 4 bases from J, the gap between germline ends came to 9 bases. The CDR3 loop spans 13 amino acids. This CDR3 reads CASSYPDLTEAFF. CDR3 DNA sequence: TGTGCCAGCAGTTACCCCGACCTCACTGAAGCTTTCTTT.

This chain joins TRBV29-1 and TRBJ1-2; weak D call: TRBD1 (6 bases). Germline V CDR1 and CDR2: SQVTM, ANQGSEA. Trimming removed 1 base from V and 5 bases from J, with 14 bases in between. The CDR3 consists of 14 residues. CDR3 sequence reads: CSVEGTADQYGYTF. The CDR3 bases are TGCAGCGTTGAAGGGACAGCCGATCAATATGGCTACACCTTC.

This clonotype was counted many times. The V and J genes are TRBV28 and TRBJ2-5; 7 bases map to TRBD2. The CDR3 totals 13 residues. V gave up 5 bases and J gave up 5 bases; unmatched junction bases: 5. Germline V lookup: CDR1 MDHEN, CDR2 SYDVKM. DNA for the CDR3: TGTGCCAGCAGTGAGGGGCGGGAGGAGACCCAGTACTTC. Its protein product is CASSEGREETQYF. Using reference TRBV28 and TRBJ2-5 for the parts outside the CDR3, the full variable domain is DVKVTQSSRYLVKRTGEKVFLECVQDMDHENMFWYRQDPGLGLRLIYFSYDVKMKEKGDIPEGYSVSREKKERFSLILESASTNQTSMYLCASSEGREETQYFGPGTRLLVL.

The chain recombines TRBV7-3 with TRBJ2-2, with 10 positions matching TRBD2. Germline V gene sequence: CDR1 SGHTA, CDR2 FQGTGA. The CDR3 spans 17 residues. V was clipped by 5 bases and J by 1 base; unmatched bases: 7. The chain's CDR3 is CASSLRTSGLNTGELFF. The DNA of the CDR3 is TGTGCCAGCAGCCTGAGGACTAGCGGTCTGAACACCGGGGAGCTGTTTTTT.

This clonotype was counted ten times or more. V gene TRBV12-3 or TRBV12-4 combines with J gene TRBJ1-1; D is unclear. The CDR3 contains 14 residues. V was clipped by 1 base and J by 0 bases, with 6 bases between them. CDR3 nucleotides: TGTGCCAGCAGTTTAGGCAGCATGAACACTGAAGCTTTCTTT. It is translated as CASSLGSMNTEAFF.

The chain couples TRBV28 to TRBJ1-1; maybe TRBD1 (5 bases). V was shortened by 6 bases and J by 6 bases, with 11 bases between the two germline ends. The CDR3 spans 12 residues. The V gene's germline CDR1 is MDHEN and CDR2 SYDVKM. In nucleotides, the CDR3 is TGTGCCAGCAGGGCTTGGGACGCTGAAGCTTTCTTT. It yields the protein CASRAWDAEAFF.

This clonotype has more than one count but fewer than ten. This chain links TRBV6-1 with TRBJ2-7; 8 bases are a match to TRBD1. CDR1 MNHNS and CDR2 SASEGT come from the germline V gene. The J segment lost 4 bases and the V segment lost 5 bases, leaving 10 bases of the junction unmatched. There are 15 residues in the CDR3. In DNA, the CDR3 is TGTGCCAGCAGTACCCCGGGACAGGTGGTTTACGAGCAGTACTTC. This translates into CASSTPGQVVYEQYF.

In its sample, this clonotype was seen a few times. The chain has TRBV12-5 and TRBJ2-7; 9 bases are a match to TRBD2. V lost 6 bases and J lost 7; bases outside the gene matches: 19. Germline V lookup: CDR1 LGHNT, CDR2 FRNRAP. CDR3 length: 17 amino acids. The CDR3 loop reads CASGNELGLADPGEQYF. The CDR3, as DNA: TGTGCTAGTGGAAATGAACTGGGACTAGCCGACCCCGGGGAGCAGTACTTC.

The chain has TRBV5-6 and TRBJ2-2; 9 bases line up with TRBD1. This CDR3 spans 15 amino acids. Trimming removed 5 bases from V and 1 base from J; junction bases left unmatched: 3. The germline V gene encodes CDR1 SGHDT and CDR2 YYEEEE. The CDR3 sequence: CASRWTGVNTGELFF. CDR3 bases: TGTGCCAGCAGGTGGACAGGGGTGAACACCGGGGAGCTGTTTTTT.